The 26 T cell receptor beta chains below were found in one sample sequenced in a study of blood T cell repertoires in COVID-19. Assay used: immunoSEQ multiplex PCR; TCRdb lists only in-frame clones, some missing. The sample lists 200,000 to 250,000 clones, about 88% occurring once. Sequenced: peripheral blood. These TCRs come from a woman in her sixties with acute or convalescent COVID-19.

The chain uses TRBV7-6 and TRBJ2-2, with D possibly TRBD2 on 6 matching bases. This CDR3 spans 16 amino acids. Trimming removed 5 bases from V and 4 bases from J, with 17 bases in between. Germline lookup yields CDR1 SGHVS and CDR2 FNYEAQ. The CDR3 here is CASSPGPGVRTGELFF. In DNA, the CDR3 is TGTGCCAGCAGCCCCGGTCCGGGGGTGCGCACCGGGGAGCTGTTTTTT. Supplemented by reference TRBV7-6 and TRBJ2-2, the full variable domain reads GAGVSQSPRYKVTKRGQDVALRCDPISGHVSLYWYRQALGQGPEFLTYFNYEAQQDKSGLPNDRFSAERPEGSISTLTIQRTEQRDSAMYRCASSPGPGVRTGELFFGEGSRLTVL.

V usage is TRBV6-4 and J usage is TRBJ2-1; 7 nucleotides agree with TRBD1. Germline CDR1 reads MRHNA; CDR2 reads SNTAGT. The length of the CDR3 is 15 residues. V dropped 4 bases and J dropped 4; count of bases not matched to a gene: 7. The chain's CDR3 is CASSAEGQPYNEQFF. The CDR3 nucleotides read TGTGCCAGCAGTGCCGAGGGACAGCCTTACAATGAGCAGTTCTTC.

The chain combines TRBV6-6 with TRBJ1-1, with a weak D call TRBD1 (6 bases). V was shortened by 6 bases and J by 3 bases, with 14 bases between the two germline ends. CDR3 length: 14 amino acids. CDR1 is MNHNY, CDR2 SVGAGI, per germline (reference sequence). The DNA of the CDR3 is TGTGCCAGCAGGGGGCTAAAGGGGGACACTGAAGCTTTCTTT. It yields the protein CASRGLKGDTEAFF.

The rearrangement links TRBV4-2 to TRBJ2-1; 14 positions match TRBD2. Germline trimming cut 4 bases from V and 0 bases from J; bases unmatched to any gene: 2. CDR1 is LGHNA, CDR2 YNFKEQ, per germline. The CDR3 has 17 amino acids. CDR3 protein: CASSPGTSGSSYNEQFF. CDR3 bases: TGTGCCAGCAGCCCCGGGACTAGCGGGAGCTCCTACAATGAGCAGTTCTTC.

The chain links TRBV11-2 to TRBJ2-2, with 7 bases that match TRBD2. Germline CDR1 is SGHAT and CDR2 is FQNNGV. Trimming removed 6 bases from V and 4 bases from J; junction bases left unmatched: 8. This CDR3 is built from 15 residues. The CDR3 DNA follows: TGTGCCAGCAGAGTGGCCGGGACTACCACCGGGGAGCTGTTTTTT. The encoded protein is CASRVAGTTTGELFF.

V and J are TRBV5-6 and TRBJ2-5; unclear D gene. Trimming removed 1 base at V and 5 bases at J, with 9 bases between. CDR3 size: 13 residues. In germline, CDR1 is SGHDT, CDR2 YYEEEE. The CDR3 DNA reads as TGTGCCAGCAGCTTGTCCAGTTCCGAGACCCAGTACTTC. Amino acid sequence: CASSLSSSETQYF.

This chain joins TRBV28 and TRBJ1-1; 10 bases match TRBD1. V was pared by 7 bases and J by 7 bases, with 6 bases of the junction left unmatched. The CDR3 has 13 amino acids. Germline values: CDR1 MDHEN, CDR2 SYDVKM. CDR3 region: CASTPDRGIEAFF. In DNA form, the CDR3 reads TGTGCCAGCACCCCGGACAGGGGGATTGAAGCTTTCTTT.

CDR3 residues: CAWSFTGTGGEGYTF. The CDR3 bases are TGTGCCTGGAGTTTCACCGGGACAGGGGGTGAAGGCTACACCTTC. The chain is built from TRBV30 and TRBJ1-2, with TRBD1 identical over 11 bases. From germline, CDR1 is GTSNPN and CDR2 SVGIG (reference sequence). The ends lost 2 bases at V and 8 bases at J; junction bases unmatched: 10. This CDR3 has 15 residues.

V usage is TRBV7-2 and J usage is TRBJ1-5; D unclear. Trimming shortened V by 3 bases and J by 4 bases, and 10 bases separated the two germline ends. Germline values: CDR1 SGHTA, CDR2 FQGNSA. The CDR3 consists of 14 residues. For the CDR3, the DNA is TGTGCCAGCAGCTTCGGGTATAGGAATCAGCCCCAGCATTTT. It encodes CASSFGYRNQPQHF.

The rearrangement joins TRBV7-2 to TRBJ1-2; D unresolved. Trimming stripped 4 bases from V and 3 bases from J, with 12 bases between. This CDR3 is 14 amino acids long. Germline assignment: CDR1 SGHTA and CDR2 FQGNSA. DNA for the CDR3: TGTGCCAGCAGCTACGCCTCGAGGGACTATGGCTACACCTTC. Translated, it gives CASSYASRDYGYTF.

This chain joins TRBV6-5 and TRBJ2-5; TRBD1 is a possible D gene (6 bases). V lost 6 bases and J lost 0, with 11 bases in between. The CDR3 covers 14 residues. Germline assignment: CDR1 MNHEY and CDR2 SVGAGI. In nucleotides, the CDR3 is TGTGCCAGCAGCGCCGGGACAAACCAAGAGACCCAGTACTTC. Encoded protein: CASSAGTNQETQYF.

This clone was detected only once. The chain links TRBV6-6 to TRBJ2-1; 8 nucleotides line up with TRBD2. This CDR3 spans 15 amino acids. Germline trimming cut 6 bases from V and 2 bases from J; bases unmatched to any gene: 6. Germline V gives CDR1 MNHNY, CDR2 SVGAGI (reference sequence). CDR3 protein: CASSARGGTYNEQFF. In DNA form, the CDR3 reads TGTGCCAGCAGCGCCCGGGGGGGCACCTACAATGAGCAGTTCTTC.

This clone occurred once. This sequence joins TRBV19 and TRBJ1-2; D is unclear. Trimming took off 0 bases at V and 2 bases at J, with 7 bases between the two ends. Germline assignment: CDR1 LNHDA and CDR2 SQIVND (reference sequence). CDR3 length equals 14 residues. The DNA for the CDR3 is TGTGCCAGTAGTATAGAAGCGGGGAACTATGGCTACACCTTC. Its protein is CASSIEAGNYGYTF.

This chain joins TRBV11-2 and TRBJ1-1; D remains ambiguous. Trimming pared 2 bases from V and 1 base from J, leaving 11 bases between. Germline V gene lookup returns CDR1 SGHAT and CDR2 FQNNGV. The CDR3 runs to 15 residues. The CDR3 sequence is CASSLFDGTNTEAFF. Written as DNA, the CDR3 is TGTGCCAGCAGCTTATTCGATGGCACGAACACTGAAGCTTTCTTT.

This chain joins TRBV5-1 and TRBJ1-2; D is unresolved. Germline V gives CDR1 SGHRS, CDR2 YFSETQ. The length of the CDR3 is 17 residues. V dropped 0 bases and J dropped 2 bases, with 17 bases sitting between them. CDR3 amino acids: CASSLESARSGNYGYTF. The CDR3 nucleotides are TGCGCCAGCAGCTTGGAGTCGGCTCGATCGGGGAACTATGGCTACACCTTC.

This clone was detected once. Here the CDR3 DNA reads TGTGCCAGTAGCCCCGACAGAGGGGGCCGGAATGAGCAGTACTTC. It is translated as CASSPDRGGRNEQYF. The chain couples TRBV19 to TRBJ2-7; TRBD1 matches at 7 bases. Trimming took 6 bases from V and 7 from J; bases not matched to a gene: 15. The CDR3 has 15 residues. The germline CDR1 and CDR2 sequences are LNHDA and SQIVND (reference sequence).

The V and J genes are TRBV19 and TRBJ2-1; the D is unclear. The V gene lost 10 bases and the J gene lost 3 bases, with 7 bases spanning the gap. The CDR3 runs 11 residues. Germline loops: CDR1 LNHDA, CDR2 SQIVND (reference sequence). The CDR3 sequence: CAIPYYNEQFF. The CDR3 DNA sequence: TGTGCCATTCCTTACTACAATGAGCAGTTCTTC.

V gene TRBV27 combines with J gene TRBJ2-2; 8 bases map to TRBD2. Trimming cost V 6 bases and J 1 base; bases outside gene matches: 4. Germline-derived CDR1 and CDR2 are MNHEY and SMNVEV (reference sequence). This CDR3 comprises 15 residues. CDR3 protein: CASRKLAENTGELFF. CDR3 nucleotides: TGTGCCAGCAGGAAACTAGCGGAGAACACCGGGGAGCTGTTTTTT.

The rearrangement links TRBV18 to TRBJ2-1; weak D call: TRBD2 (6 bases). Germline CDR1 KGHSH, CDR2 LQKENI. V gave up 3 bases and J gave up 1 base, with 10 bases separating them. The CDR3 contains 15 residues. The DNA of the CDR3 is TGTGCCAGCTCACCTGCCGGGGGATCCTACAATGAGCAGTTCTTC. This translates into CASSPAGGSYNEQFF.

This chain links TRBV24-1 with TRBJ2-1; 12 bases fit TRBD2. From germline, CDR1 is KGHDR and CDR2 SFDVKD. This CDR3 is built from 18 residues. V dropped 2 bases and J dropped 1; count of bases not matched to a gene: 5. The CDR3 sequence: CATSDSTSGRLSYNEQFF. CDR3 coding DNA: TGTGCCACCAGTGATTCCACTAGCGGGAGGCTATCCTACAATGAGCAGTTCTTC.

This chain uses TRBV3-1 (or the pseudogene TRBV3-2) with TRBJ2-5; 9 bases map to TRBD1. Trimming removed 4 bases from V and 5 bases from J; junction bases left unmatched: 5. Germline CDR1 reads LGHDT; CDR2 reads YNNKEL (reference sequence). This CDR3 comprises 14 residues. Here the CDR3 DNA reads TGTGCCAGCAGCCCGTACGACAGGGGGGAGACCCAGTACTTC. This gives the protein CASSPYDRGETQYF.

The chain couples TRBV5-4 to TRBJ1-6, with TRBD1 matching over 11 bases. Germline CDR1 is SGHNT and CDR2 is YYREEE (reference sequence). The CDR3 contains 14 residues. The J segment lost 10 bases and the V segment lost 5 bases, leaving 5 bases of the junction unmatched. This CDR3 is CASSQGQGDSPLHF. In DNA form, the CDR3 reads TGTGCCAGCAGTCAGGGACAGGGGGACTCACCCCTCCACTTT.

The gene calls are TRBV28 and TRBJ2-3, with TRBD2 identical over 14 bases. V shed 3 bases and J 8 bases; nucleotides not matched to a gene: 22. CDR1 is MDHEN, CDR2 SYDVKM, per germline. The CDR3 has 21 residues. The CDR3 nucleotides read TGTGCCAGCAGTTTCTCCGGACTAGCGGGAGGTTTAGTGGGTCGGGCCTTTACGCAGTATTTT. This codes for CASSFSGLAGGLVGRAFTQYF.

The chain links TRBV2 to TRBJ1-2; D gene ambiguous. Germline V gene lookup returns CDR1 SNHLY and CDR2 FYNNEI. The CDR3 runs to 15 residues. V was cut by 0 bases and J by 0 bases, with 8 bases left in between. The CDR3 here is CASSEAGQSNYGYTF. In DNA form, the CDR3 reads TGTGCCAGCAGTGAAGCGGGCCAGTCTAACTATGGCTACACCTTC.

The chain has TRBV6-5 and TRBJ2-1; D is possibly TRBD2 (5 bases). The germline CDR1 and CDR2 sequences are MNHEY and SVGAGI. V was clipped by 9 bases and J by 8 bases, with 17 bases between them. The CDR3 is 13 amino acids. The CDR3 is CASVPGLVYEQFF. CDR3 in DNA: TGTGCCAGTGTACCGGGATTGGTCTATGAGCAGTTCTTC.

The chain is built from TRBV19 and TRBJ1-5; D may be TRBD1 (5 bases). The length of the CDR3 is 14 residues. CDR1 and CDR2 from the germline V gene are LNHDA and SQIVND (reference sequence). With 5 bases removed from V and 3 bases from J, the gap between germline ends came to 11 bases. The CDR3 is CASSPRAINQPQHF. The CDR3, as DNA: TGTGCCAGTAGTCCCAGGGCGATCAATCAGCCCCAGCATTTT.